The 21 T cell receptor beta chains reported below all come from one sample, sequenced in a study of T cells in Graves' hyperthyroidism and ophthalmopathy. Amplification of TCR beta CDR3 regions was performed using RNA transcripts as template. With the HTBI primer set, the TCR CDR3 went through a first round of RT-PCR. MiXCR, run by TCRdb on the multiplex PCR reads, gives a single entry per CDR3 protein. The profile shows a few hundred thousand distinct CDR3 sequences, about a sixth of them singletons. Sequencing was carried out using blood. All receptors come from a woman under 40 with Graves' hyperthyroidism.

The table lists this clonotype with many counts. The V gene is TRBV12-3 or TRBV12-4, the J gene TRBJ1-3, with D perhaps matching TRBD1 (5 bases). CDR3 length: 17 residues. The germline V and J ends were trimmed by 3 bases and 0 bases, with 15 bases remaining between them. CDR3: CASSFSVGTASGNTIYF. As DNA, the CDR3 is TGTGCCAGCAGTTTTAGTGTAGGGACGGCCTCTGGAAACACCATATATTTT.

This clonotype was seen repeatedly, ten times or more. The rearrangement joins TRBV20-1 to TRBJ2-5; D ambiguous. This CDR3 spans 13 amino acids. The V end was cut by 0 bases, the J end by 2 bases, with 7 bases between. Germline CDR1 is DFQATT and CDR2 is SNEGSKA (reference sequence). The CDR3 nucleotides read TGCAGTGCTAGAGATCGGGTACAAGAGACCCAGTACTTC. This translates into CSARDRVQETQYF.

Comment on this clonotype: This may be a read error, as it is one base from a much larger clone. The chain employs TRBV3-1 and TRBJ1-5; D is uncertain. V was pared by 5 bases and J by 6 bases, with 14 bases between. The length of the CDR3 is 14 residues. CDR1 LGHDT and CDR2 YNNKEL come from the germline V gene (reference sequence). For the CDR3, the DNA is TGTGCCAGCAGCTCGCCCGGGGTCGGTCAGCCCCAGCATTTT. This gives the protein CASSSPGVGQPQHF. The full variable domain, rest sourced from reference TRBV3-1 and TRBJ1-5, is DTAVSQTPKYLVTQMGNDKSIKCEQNLGHDTMYWYKQDSKKFLKIMFSYNNKELIINETVPNRFSPKSPDKAHLNLHINSLELGDSAVYFCASSSPGVGQPQHFGDGTRLSIL.

This clonotype was picked up many times. For the CDR3, the DNA is TGTGCCTCGGCGACAGGGATAAATCAGCCCCAGCATTTT. Encoded protein: CASATGINQPQHF. The genes are TRBV12-3 or TRBV12-4 and TRBJ1-5; 7 nucleotides match TRBD1. The CDR3 is 13 residues long. The junction had 8 bases not matched to a gene; V was cut back by 11 bases and J by 4 bases.

This clonotype was seen repeatedly, ten times or more. CDR3 residues: CASSYSILTSAYEQYF. The CDR3 coding sequence is TGTGCCAGCAGTTACTCGATTTTGACCTCTGCCTACGAGCAGTACTTC. V gene TRBV6-5 combines with J gene TRBJ2-7; D gene unclear. The germline V gene encodes CDR1 MNHEY and CDR2 SVGAGI. Trimming pared 0 bases from V and 2 bases from J, leaving 14 bases between. The CDR3 contains 16 residues.

This clonotype was picked up a small number of times. V usage is TRBV29-1 and J usage is TRBJ2-7; TRBD2 matches at 10 bases. This CDR3 is 14 amino acids long. Trimming took 6 bases from V and 5 from J; bases not matched to a gene: 10. Germline CDR1 reads SQVTM; CDR2 reads ANQGSEA. CDR3 region: CSVVTGTSVDEQYF. DNA of the CDR3: TGCAGCGTCGTAACCGGGACTAGCGTCGACGAGCAGTACTTC.

J is TRBJ2-1 and V is TRBV30; possibly TRBD1 or TRBD2 for D (5 bases each). The CDR3 is 14 amino acids. CDR1 is GTSNPN and CDR2 is SVGIG in the germline V gene (reference sequence). Between the trimmed V and J ends, which lost 5 bases and 0 bases, there was a span of 11 bases. CDR3 sequence (DNA): TGTGCCTGGGTAGACAGCGGCTCCTACAATGAGCAGTTCTTC. The encoded protein is CAWVDSGSYNEQFF.

This clonotype came up many times. This chain connects TRBV12-3 or TRBV12-4 to TRBJ2-3; 7 bases map to TRBD1. The CDR3 extends over 16 amino acids. J lost 2 bases, V lost 5 bases, and 10 bases had no gene match. The CDR3 DNA sequence: TGTGCCAGCAGTCGACAGGGACAGAGAAACACAGATACGCAGTATTTT. Amino acids: CASSRQGQRNTDTQYF.

This clonotype was found many times. The chain joins TRBV7-2 to TRBJ1-1; D remains ambiguous. V gave up 0 bases and J gave up 0 bases, with 11 bases separating them. The CDR3 sequence is 16 residues long. Germline V CDR1 and CDR2: SGHTA, FQGNSA. This CDR3 reads CASSLAGSPVNTEAFF. The CDR3 region has the DNA TGTGCCAGCAGCTTAGCGGGATCGCCAGTGAACACTGAAGCTTTCTTT.

This clonotype has just a few counts. This sequence joins TRBV9 and TRBJ2-1; 11 positions agree with TRBD2. V shed 4 bases, J shed 0 bases, and the junction held 9 bases outside the gene matches. The CDR3 spans 18 residues. Germline V gene data show CDR1 as SGDLS and CDR2 as YYNGEE. The CDR3 spells CASSTGLAVRSSYNEQFF. The CDR3 DNA reads TGTGCCAGCAGCACGGGACTAGCGGTGCGAAGCTCCTACAATGAGCAGTTCTTC.

This clonotype was recorded a few times. The rearrangement links TRBV7-9 to TRBJ2-3; D unresolved. The CDR3 is 14 amino acids. Germline V gene data show CDR1 as SEHNR and CDR2 as FQNEAQ (reference sequence). V was clipped by 5 bases and J by 4 bases, with 13 bases between them. CDR3: CASSPTRQADTQYF. The CDR3 region has the DNA TGTGCCAGCAGCCCAACGCGACAAGCAGATACGCAGTATTTT.

Many counts were recorded for this clonotype. The V gene is TRBV30, the J gene TRBJ2-3; 10 bases agree with TRBD2. V lost 0 bases to trimming and J lost 6 bases; unmatched junction nucleotides: 6. Germline values: CDR1 GTSNPN, CDR2 SVGIG (reference sequence). CDR3 size: 15 residues. CDR3 DNA sequence: TGTGCCTGGAGTGTAGGCCTAGCGGGAGATGATACGCAGTATTTT. It is translated as CAWSVGLAGDDTQYF.

The gene calls are TRBV6-1 and TRBJ1-2; 7 positions agree with TRBD1. CDR3 length equals 12 residues. Germline V gene data show CDR1 as MNHNS and CDR2 as SASEGT. The ends lost 7 bases at V and 7 bases at J; junction bases unmatched: 6. CDR3 in DNA: TGTGCCAGCACTCGACAGGGCGGTGGCTACACCTTC. Its protein product is CASTRQGGGYTF.

This chain links TRBV7-4 with TRBJ1-5; possible D gene TRBD1, 6 bases. The V gene lost 2 bases and the J gene lost 0 bases, with 20 bases spanning the gap. The CDR3 has 19 amino acids. Germline-derived CDR1 and CDR2 are SGHVT and SQSDAQ. CDR3 sequence (DNA): TGTGCCAGCAGCTTACCGGCAGGGGACTACCCTTATAGCAATCAGCCCCAGCATTTT. Translated: CASSLPAGDYPYSNQPQHF. Based on the CDR3 plus reference TRBV7-4 and TRBJ1-5, the full variable domain is GAGVSQSPRYKVAKRGRDVALRCDSISGHVTLYWYRQTLGQGSEVLTYSQSDAQRDKSGRPSGRFSAERPERSVSTLKIQRTEQGDSAVYLCASSLPAGDYPYSNQPQHFGDGTRLSIL.

The chain recombines TRBV29-1 with TRBJ1-2; TRBD1 might be the D (6 bases). CDR1 and CDR2 from the germline V gene are SQVTM and ANQGSEA. V lost 3 bases, J lost 8 bases, and 13 bases lay in between. This CDR3 contains 12 residues. CDR3 DNA sequence: TGCAGCGTTGAGCGGGGGCTGGGGGGCTACACCTTC. This encodes CSVERGLGGYTF.

The V call is TRBV11-2, the J call TRBJ2-2; TRBD1 or TRBD2 may be the D gene (5 bases each). The germline V and J ends were trimmed by 6 bases and 13 bases, with 15 bases remaining between them. This CDR3 is built from 12 residues. CDR1 and CDR2 from the germline V gene are SGHAT and FQNNGV. The CDR3 bases are TGTGCCAGCAGTGTGGGGGTAACTAGGCTGTTTTTT. Its protein is CASSVGVTRLFF. Together with reference TRBV11-2 and TRBJ2-2, the CDR3 gives the full variable domain: EAGVAQSPRYKIIEKRQSVAFWCNPISGHATLYWYQQILGQGPKLLIQFQNNGVVDDSQLPKDRFSAERLKGVDSTLKIQPAKLEDSAVYLCASSVGVTRLFFGEGSRLTVL.

Many counts were recorded for this clonotype. The CDR3, as DNA: TGTGCCAGCAGTTTGGAGATCTCCTACGAGCAGTACTTC. This translates into CASSLEISYEQYF. The gene calls are TRBV12-3 or TRBV12-4 and TRBJ2-7, with D unresolved. This CDR3 region has 13 residues. The V end was cut by 3 bases, the J end by 0 bases, with 6 bases between.

This clonotype was observed many times. The chain combines TRBV15 with TRBJ2-5; tentatively, D is TRBD2 (5 bases). This CDR3 comprises 18 residues. V lost 0 bases to trimming and J lost 5 bases, with 22 bases between them. Germline V gene lookup returns CDR1 LNHNV and CDR2 YYDKDF (reference sequence). The CDR3 DNA is TGTGCCACCAGCAGAGATCTATACAAGCGGTCCGATCCGGAGACCCAGTACTTC. It specifies CATSRDLYKRSDPETQYF. The full variable domain, in which reference TRBV15 and TRBJ2-5 provide the parts outside the CDR3, is DAMVIQNPRYQVTQFGKPVTLSCSQTLNHNVMYWYQQKSSQAPKLLFHYYDKDFNNEADTPDNFQSRRPNTSFCFLDIRSPGLGDTAMYLCATSRDLYKRSDPETQYFGPGTRLLVL.

This clonotype was seen only a few times. The chain recombines TRBV28 with TRBJ2-3; D is unclear. Trimming stripped 7 bases from V and 2 bases from J, with 16 bases between. Germline V gives CDR1 MDHEN, CDR2 SYDVKM. The length of the CDR3 is 15 residues. CDR3 sequence (DNA): TGTGCCAGCACCTTGGCAGGAATAAACACAGATACGCAGTATTTT. Translation gives CASTLAGINTDTQYF.

This clonotype has a handful of counts. This chain uses TRBV10-2 with TRBJ2-7, with TRBD2 as a possible D gene (6 bases). Between the trimmed V and J ends, which lost 3 bases and 3 bases, there was a span of 12 bases. There are 14 residues in the CDR3. CDR1 WSHSY and CDR2 SAAADI come from the germline V gene. The CDR3 nucleotides are TGCGCCAGCAGTGATGAGACTAGGGGCTACGAGCAGTACTTC. Translating gives CASSDETRGYEQYF.

This clonotype has just a few counts. This chain uses TRBV7-2 with TRBJ1-2, with 8 positions matching TRBD1. Germline CDR1 is SGHTA and CDR2 is FQGNSA. The ends lost 4 bases at V and 8 bases at J; junction bases unmatched: 9. The CDR3 is 14 residues long. CDR3 sequence reads: CASSSGTGVEGYTF. For the CDR3, the DNA is TGTGCCAGCAGCTCGGGGACAGGCGTCGAGGGCTACACCTTC.